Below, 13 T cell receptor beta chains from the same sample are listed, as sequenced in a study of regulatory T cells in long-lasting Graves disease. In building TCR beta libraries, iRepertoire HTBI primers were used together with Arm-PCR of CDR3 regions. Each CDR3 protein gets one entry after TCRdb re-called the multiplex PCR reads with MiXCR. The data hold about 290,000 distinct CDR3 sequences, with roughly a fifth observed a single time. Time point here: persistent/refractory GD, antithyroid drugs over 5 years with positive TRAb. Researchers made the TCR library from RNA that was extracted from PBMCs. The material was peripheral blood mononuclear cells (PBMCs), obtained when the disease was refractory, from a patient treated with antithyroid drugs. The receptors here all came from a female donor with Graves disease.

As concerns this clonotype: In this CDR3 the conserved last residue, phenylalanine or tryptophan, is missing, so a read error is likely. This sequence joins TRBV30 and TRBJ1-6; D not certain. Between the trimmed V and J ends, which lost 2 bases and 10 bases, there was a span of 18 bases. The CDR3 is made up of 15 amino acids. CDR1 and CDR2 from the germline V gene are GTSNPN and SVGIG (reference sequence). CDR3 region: CAWSFETTRISPLHL. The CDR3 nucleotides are TGTGCCTGGAGTTTCGAGACCACGCGGATCTCACCCCTCCACCTT.

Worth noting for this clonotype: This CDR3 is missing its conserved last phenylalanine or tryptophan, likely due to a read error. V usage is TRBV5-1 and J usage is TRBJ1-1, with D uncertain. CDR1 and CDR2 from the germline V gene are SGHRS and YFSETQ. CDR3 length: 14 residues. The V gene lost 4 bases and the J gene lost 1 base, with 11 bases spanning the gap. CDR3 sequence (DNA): TGCGCCAGCAGCCCCGGGCTGACGAACACTGAAGCTTTCTAT. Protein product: CASSPGLTNTEAFY.

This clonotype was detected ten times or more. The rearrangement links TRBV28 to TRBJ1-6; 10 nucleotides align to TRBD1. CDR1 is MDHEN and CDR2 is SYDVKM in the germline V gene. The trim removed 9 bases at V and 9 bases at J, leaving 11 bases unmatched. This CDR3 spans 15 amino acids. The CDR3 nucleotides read TGTGCCAGTTCTGAGGACAGGGGGTTTTTTTCACCCCTCCACTTT. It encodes CASSEDRGFFSPLHF.

The CDR3: CASSHWGTYEQYF. CDR3 sequence (DNA): TGTGCCAGCAGCCATTGGGGAACCTACGAGCAGTACTTC. The genes are TRBV3-1 and TRBJ2-7; D gene uncertain. Looked up from germline, CDR1 is LGHDT and CDR2 is YNNKEL (reference sequence). The CDR3 totals 13 residues. V was shortened by 3 bases and J by 2 bases, with 8 bases between the two germline ends.

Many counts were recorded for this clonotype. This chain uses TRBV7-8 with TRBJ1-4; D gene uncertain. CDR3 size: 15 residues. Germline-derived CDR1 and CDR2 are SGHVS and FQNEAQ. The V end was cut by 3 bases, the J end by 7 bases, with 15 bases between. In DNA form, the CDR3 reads TGTGCCAGCAGCTTTCGACGGGTGGGAGGTGAAAAACTGTTTTTT. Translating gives CASSFRRVGGEKLFF.

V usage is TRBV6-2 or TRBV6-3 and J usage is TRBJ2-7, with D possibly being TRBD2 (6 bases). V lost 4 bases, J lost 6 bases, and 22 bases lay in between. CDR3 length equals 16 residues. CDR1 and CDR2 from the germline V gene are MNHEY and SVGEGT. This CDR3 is CASSFGTRHPYGEQYF. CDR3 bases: TGTGCCAGCAGTTTCGGGACTCGCCACCCTTACGGCGAGCAGTACTTC.

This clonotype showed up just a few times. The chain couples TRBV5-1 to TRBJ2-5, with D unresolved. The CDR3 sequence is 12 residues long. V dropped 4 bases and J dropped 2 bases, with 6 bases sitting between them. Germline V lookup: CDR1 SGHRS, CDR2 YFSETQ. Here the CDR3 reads CASSKSQETQYF. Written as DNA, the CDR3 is TGCGCCAGCAGCAAGAGTCAAGAGACCCAGTACTTC.

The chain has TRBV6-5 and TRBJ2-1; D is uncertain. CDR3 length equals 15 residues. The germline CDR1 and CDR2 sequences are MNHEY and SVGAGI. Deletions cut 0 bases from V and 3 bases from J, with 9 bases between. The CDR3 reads CASSYSAGRYNEQFF. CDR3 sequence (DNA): TGTGCCAGCAGTTACTCAGCCGGACGCTACAATGAGCAGTTCTTC.

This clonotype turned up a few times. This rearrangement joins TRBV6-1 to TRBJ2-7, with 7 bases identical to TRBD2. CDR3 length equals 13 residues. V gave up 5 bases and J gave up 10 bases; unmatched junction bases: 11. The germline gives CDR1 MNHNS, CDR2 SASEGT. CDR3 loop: CASSRFIREDQYF. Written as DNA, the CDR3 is TGTGCCAGCAGTCGTTTCATCCGGGAGGATCAGTACTTC.

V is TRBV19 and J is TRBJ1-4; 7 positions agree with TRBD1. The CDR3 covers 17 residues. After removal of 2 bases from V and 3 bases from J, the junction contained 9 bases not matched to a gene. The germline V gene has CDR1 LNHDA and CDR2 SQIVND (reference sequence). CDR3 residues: CASSIPRQGLANEKLFF. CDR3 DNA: TGTGCCAGTAGTATACCCCGACAGGGCCTGGCTAATGAAAAACTGTTTTTT. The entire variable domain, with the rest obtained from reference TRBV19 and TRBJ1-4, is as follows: DGGITQSPKYLFRKEGQNVTLSCEQNLNHDAMYWYRQDPGQGLRLIYYSQIVNDFQKGDIAEGYSVSREKKESFPLTVTSAQKNPTAFYLCASSIPRQGLANEKLFFGSGTQLSVL.

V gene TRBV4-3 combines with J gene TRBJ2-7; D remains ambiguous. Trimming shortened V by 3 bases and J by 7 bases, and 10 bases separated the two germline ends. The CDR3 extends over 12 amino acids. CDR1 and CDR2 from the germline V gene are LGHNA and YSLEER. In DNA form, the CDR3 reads TGCGCCAGCAGCCAGGATAGACATGAGCAGTACTTC. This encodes CASSQDRHEQYF.

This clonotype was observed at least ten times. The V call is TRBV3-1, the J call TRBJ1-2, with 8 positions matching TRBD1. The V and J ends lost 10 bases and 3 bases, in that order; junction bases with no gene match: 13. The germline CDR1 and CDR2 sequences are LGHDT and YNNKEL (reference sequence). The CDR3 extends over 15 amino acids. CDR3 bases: TGTGCCACGGGGACAGGTATCGGGTTGGACTATGGCTACACCTTC. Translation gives CATGTGIGLDYGYTF.

The CDR3 is CASSLTRGHAGELFF. Written as DNA, the CDR3 is TGTGCCAGCAGCCTAACCAGGGGTCACGCCGGGGAGCTGTTTTTT. The chain uses TRBV11-2 and TRBJ2-2; perhaps TRBD1 as D (6 bases). The V end lost 5 bases, the J end lost 6 bases, and 16 bases lay between the germline ends. CDR1 and CDR2 from the germline V gene are SGHAT and FQNNGV. The CDR3 is 15 amino acids.